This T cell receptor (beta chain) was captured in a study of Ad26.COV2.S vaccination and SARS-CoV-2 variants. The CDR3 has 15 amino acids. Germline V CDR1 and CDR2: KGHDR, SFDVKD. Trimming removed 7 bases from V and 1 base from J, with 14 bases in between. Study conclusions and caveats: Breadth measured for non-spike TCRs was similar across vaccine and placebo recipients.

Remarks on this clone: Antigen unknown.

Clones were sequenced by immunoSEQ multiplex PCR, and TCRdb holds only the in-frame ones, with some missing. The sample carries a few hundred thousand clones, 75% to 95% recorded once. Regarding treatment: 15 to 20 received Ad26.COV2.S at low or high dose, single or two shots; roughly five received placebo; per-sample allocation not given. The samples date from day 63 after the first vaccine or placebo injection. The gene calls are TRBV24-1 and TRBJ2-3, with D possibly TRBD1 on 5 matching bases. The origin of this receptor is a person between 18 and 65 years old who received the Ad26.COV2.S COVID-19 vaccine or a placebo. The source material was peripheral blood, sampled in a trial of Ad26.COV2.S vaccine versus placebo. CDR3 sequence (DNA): TGTGCCACCAGAAAGACAGTTGATGGCACAGATACGCAGTATTTT. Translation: CATRKTVDGTDTQYF.